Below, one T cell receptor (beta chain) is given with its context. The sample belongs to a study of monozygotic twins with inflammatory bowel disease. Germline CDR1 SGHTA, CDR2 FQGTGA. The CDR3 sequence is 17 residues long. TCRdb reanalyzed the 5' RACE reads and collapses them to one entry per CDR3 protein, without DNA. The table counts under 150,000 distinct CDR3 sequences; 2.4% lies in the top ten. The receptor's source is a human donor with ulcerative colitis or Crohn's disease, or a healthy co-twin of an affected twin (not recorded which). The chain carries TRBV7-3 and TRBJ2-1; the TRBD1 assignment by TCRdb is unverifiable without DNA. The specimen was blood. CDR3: CASSLGVRGPSYNEQFF.